This is a list of T cell receptor beta chains from one sample in a study of blood T cell repertoires in COVID-19. Data came from immunoSEQ multiplex PCR; TCRdb stores just in-frame clones and leaves some out. The data contain some 250,000 clones, 81% of them singletons. Sequenced input: peripheral blood. Source of these receptors: a woman of 80 years or more with acute or convalescent COVID-19. Each CDR3 is given with its conserved first and last residue. The order of the fields is J gene, V gene, clone size, D gene, CDR3 protein, CDR3 DNA. A D gene is named only where the DNA matches it firmly. Size is stated for part of the rows, as once, few or many counts, or as a class when the clone is expanded.

J: TRBJ2-3; V: TRBV20-1; size: -; D: -; CDR3: CSASSEGDLLSSTDTQYF; DNA: TGCAGTGCTAGTTCAGAAGGGGATCTTCTATCTAGCACAGATACGCAGTATTTT
J: TRBJ2-1; V: TRBV10-1; size: -; D: TRBD2; CDR3: CASSDNGRASGNNEQFF; DNA: TGCGCCAGCAGTGACAATGGACGGGCTAGCGGGAACAATGAGCAGTTCTTC
J: TRBJ2-2; V: TRBV7-2; size: -; D: -; CDR3: CASDQEGRRASIGELFF; DNA: TGTGCCAGCGATCAGGAGGGGAGAAGGGCGAGCATCGGGGAGCTGTTTTTT
J: TRBJ2-7; V: TRBV11-3; size: -; D: -; CDR3: CASSLVQGYEQYF; DNA: TGTGCCAGCAGCTTGGTCCAGGGCTACGAGCAGTACTTC
J: TRBJ1-4; V: TRBV7-8; size: -; D: -; CDR3: CASSLDGPTNEKRIF; DNA: TGTGCCAGCAGCTTAGACGGGCCGACTAATGAAAAAAGGATTTTT
J: TRBJ2-5; V: TRBV27; size: -; D: TRBD2; CDR3: CASSFVGGETQYF; DNA: TGTGCCAGCAGTTTTGTGGGGGGGGAGACCCAGTACTTC
J: TRBJ2-5; V: TRBV18; size: -; D: -; CDR3: CASSLGVEETQYF; DNA: TGTGCCAGCTCCCTAGGGGTGGAAGAGACCCAGTACTTC
J: TRBJ2-1; V: TRBV9; size: -; D: TRBD2; CDR3: CASSAGTRAYNEQFF; DNA: TGTGCCAGCAGCGCCGGGACTAGAGCTTACAATGAGCAGTTCTTC
J: TRBJ1-1; V: TRBV19; size: -; D: -; CDR3: CASSIELGGRTEAFF; DNA: TGTGCCAGTAGTATAGAATTGGGGGGAAGGACTGAAGCTTTCTTT
J: TRBJ2-7; V: TRBV5-1; size: -; D: -; CDR3: CASSLAAGDIWFYEQYF; DNA: TGCGCCAGCAGCTTGGCGGCAGGGGACATCTGGTTCTACGAGCAGTACTTC
J: TRBJ1-1; V: TRBV29-1; size: -; D: -; CDR3: CSSSGFMNTEAFF; DNA: TGCAGCTCATCAGGGTTCATGAACACTGAAGCTTTCTTT
J: TRBJ2-5; V: TRBV28; size: -; D: -; CDR3: CASRLRGSGETQYF; DNA: TGTGCCAGCAGACTCAGAGGGAGTGGGGAGACCCAGTACTTC
J: TRBJ1-1; V: TRBV6-6; size: -; D: TRBD1; CDR3: CASSQRQGINTEAFF; DNA: TGTGCCAGCAGTCAGAGACAGGGGATCAACACTGAAGCTTTCTTT
J: TRBJ1-4; V: TRBV24-1; size: -; D: -; CDR3: CAYNSRPVFNEKLFF; DNA: TGTGCTTATAACAGCCGCCCGGTCTTCAATGAAAAACTGTTTTTT
J: TRBJ2-7; V: TRBV5-6; size: -; D: TRBD1; CDR3: CASSFDPTGQGAYEQYF; DNA: TGTGCCAGCAGCTTTGACCCCACTGGACAGGGGGCTTACGAGCAGTACTTC
J: TRBJ2-2; V: TRBV9; size: -; D: TRBD2; CDR3: CASSLGAGGTGELFF; DNA: TGTGCCAGCAGCCTAGGAGCGGGGGGCACCGGGGAGCTGTTTTTT
J: TRBJ2-1; V: TRBV6-4; size: -; D: -; CDR3: CASRASAGWVADEQFF; DNA: TGTGCCAGCAGAGCTAGCGCGGGATGGGTAGCGGATGAGCAGTTCTTC
J: TRBJ1-3; V: TRBV7-9; size: -; D: -; CDR3: CASSLIRSSGNTIYF; DNA: TGTGCCAGCAGCTTGATTCGGAGCTCTGGAAACACCATATATTTT
J: TRBJ2-3; V: TRBV5-1; size: -; D: TRBD2; CDR3: CASSGIAGGPSTDTQYF; DNA: TGCGCCAGCAGCGGGATAGCGGGGGGACCTAGCACAGATACGCAGTATTTT
J: TRBJ2-5; V: TRBV19; size: -; D: TRBD2; CDR3: CASSISGGEKTQYF; DNA: TGTGCCAGTAGTATTAGCGGGGGGGAAAAGACCCAGTACTTC
J: TRBJ2-7; V: TRBV3-1/TRBV3-2; size: once; D: -; CDR3: CASSQDLSPGYSYEQYF; DNA: TGTGCCAGCAGCCAAGACCTGTCGCCAGGATACTCCTACGAGCAGTACTTC
J: TRBJ2-1; V: TRBV6-4; size: -; D: TRBD2; CDR3: CASSLSTIAGGYNEQFF; DNA: TGTGCCAGCAGCCTCTCTACCATAGCGGGGGGCTACAATGAGCAGTTCTTC
J: TRBJ2-7; V: TRBV7-9; size: -; D: -; CDR3: CASSLAATRGYEQYF; DNA: TGTGCCAGCAGCTTAGCGGCGACGCGGGGATACGAGCAGTACTTC
J: TRBJ2-5; V: TRBV23-1; size: -; D: TRBD1; CDR3: CASSQSLDRKETQYF; DNA: TGCGCCAGCAGTCAATCCTTGGACAGGAAAGAGACCCAGTACTTC
J: TRBJ2-1; V: TRBV3-1/TRBV3-2; size: -; D: -; CDR3: CASSPVRSSYNEQFF; DNA: TGTGCCAGCAGCCCCGTCCGGAGCTCCTACAATGAGCAGTTCTTC
J: TRBJ2-3; V: TRBV6-5; size: -; D: -; CDR3: CASAEGGTPADTQYF; DNA: TGTGCCAGCGCGGAAGGCGGGACCCCTGCGGATACGCAGTATTTT
J: TRBJ2-1; V: TRBV12-3/TRBV12-4; size: -; D: -; CDR3: CASSLITRAEQFF; DNA: TGTGCCAGCAGTCTTATAACCCGCGCTGAGCAGTTCTTC
J: TRBJ2-7; V: TRBV2; size: -; D: -; CDR3: CASRGLKGQTGYEQYF; DNA: TGTGCCAGCAGGGGCCTTAAAGGACAGACGGGCTACGAGCAGTACTTC
J: TRBJ1-5; V: TRBV18; size: once; D: -; CDR3: CASSPNYRAGTQPQHF; DNA: TGTGCCAGCTCACCGAACTACAGGGCAGGGACTCAGCCCCAGCATTTT
J: TRBJ1-6; V: TRBV6-5; size: -; D: -; CDR3: CASSPGTKSPLHF; DNA: TGTGCCAGCAGCCCGGGGACAAAATCACCCCTCCACTTT
J: TRBJ2-6; V: TRBV18; size: -; D: TRBD2; CDR3: CASEAGLAGANVLTF; DNA: TGTGCCAGCGAGGCGGGACTAGCTGGGGCCAACGTCCTGACTTTC
J: TRBJ2-3; V: TRBV24-1; size: -; D: TRBD2; CDR3: CATSEPLAGVADTQYF; DNA: TGTGCCACCAGTGAACCTCTAGCGGGAGTAGCAGATACGCAGTATTTT
J: TRBJ1-2; V: TRBV19; size: -; D: -; CDR3: CASRLSTGYGYTF; DNA: TGTGCCAGTAGGCTTTCCACGGGCTATGGCTACACCTTC
J: TRBJ2-2; V: TRBV7-2; size: -; D: -; CDR3: CASSLAIARSGELFF; DNA: TGTGCCAGCAGCTTAGCGATAGCTCGAAGCGGGGAGCTGTTTTTT
J: TRBJ1-1; V: TRBV27; size: -; D: -; CDR3: CASRQSLLRNTEAFF; DNA: TGTGCCAGCCGCCAATCCCTTCTGCGGAACACTGAAGCTTTCTTT
J: TRBJ2-3; V: TRBV6-6; size: -; D: TRBD2; CDR3: CASSPPAGGGADTQYF; DNA: TGTGCCAGCAGCCCCCCAGCCGGGGGGGGTGCAGATACGCAGTATTTT
J: TRBJ2-4; V: TRBV10-1; size: -; D: -; CDR3: CASSEGGKNIQYF; DNA: TGCGCCAGCAGTGAGGGGGGGAAAAACATTCAGTACTTC
J: TRBJ2-3; V: TRBV6-1; size: -; D: TRBD1; CDR3: CASSDLTGPSTDTQYF; DNA: TGTGCCAGCAGTGACCTGACAGGGCCTAGCACAGATACGCAGTATTTT
J: TRBJ1-5; V: TRBV10-1; size: -; D: TRBD1; CDR3: CASSPGTGSNQPQHF; DNA: TGCGCCAGCAGTCCCGGGACAGGGAGCAATCAGCCCCAGCATTTT
J: TRBJ1-1; V: TRBV25-1; size: -; D: TRBD1; CDR3: CASRALRGQGSEAFF; DNA: TGTGCCAGCAGGGCTCTGAGGGGACAGGGGTCTGAAGCTTTCTTT
J: TRBJ1-5; V: TRBV19; size: -; D: TRBD1; CDR3: CASRSGQGNQPQHF; DNA: TGTGCCAGTAGATCAGGACAGGGCAATCAGCCCCAGCATTTT
J: TRBJ1-2; V: TRBV7-2; size: -; D: TRBD1; CDR3: CASSPQTGTLYGYTF; DNA: TGTGCCAGCAGCCCACAGACAGGGACCCTCTATGGCTACACCTTC
J: TRBJ2-2; V: TRBV10-3; size: -; D: TRBD1; CDR3: CAIGRTGVTGELFF; DNA: TGTGCCATCGGAAGAACAGGGGTCACCGGGGAGCTGTTTTTT
J: TRBJ1-4; V: TRBV13; size: -; D: TRBD1; CDR3: CASSLGLQGAREKLFF; DNA: TGTGCCAGCAGCTTAGGATTACAGGGGGCACGTGAAAAACTGTTTTTT
J: TRBJ2-7; V: TRBV10-3; size: -; D: -; CDR3: CAISEQSYEQYF; DNA: TGTGCCATCAGTGAACAGTCCTACGAGCAGTACTTC
J: TRBJ2-3; V: TRBV6-1; size: -; D: TRBD1; CDR3: CASSTGQGTDTQYF; DNA: TGTGCCAGCAGCACCGGACAGGGCACAGATACGCAGTATTTT
J: TRBJ2-6; V: TRBV21-1; size: -; D: -; CDR3: CASSKRCRVGANVLTF; DNA: TGTGCCAGCAGCAAACGGTGCCGGGTTGGGGCCAACGTCCTGACTTTC
J: TRBJ2-6; V: TRBV5-1; size: -; D: TRBD1; CDR3: CASSLDWQGASGANVLTF; DNA: TGCGCCAGCAGCTTGGATTGGCAGGGGGCTTCGGGGGCCAACGTCCTGACTTTC
J: TRBJ2-7; V: TRBV12-3/TRBV12-4; size: -; D: -; CDR3: CASSLPPPAEQYF; DNA: TGTGCCAGCAGTTTGCCTCCTCCTGCGGAGCAGTACTTC
J: TRBJ2-7; V: TRBV27; size: once; D: -; CDR3: CASSLGPLGAYEQYF; DNA: TGTGCCAGCAGTTTAGGCCCACTAGGAGCCTACGAGCAGTACTTC
J: TRBJ1-2; V: TRBV29-1; size: -; D: -; CDR3: CSVESGYYGYTF; DNA: TGCAGCGTTGAGTCAGGCTACTATGGCTACACCTTC
J: TRBJ1-5; V: TRBV3-1/TRBV3-2; size: -; D: -; CDR3: CASSVQEGQPQHF; DNA: TGTGCCAGCAGCGTACAGGAGGGGCAGCCCCAGCATTTT
J: TRBJ1-4; V: TRBV7-9; size: -; D: TRBD1; CDR3: CASSAGQGGSEKLFF; DNA: TGTGCCAGCAGCGCCGGACAGGGGGGATCTGAAAAACTGTTTTTT